Below, 6 T cell receptor beta chains from the same sample are listed, as sequenced in a study of cytomegalovirus exposure and HLA in healthy donors. 60 Vbeta and 13 Jbeta primers were used in PCR. Sequencing was performed with immunoSEQ multiplex PCR; in TCRdb, only in-frame clones are kept and a portion is missing. The sample shows more than 130,000 clones, around 80% of them seen only once. Sequencing was done on a sample of PBMCs. Receptors were obtained from a man aged 25-40 years in good health and CMV-seronegative.

This chain connects TRBV27 to TRBJ2-3; D may be TRBD1 (6 bases). The ends were cut back, 0 bases at V and 1 base at J, with 11 bases in the middle. Looked up from germline, CDR1 is MNHEY and CDR2 is SMNVEV (reference sequence). The CDR3 has 16 amino acids. The DNA for the CDR3 is TGTGCCAGCAGTTTATCCCCAGGGGCGGGCACAGATACGCAGTATTTT. This sequence encodes CASSLSPGAGTDTQYF.

The chain joins TRBV7-8 to TRBJ1-4; 8 nucleotides agree with TRBD1. In germline, CDR1 is SGHVS, CDR2 FQNEAQ. This CDR3 comprises 15 residues. J was trimmed by 5 bases and V by 4 bases; bases with no gene match: 6. The CDR3: CASSYRTGWNEKLFF. In DNA form, the CDR3 reads TGTGCCAGCAGCTACCGGACAGGGTGGAATGAAAAACTGTTTTTT.

Worth noting for this clone: Its ends do not fully match the called genes, so a read error is possible. DNA of the CDR3: TGTGCTAGCAGCTTAGACCAGGTCACAGATACGCAGTATTTT. The encoded protein is CASSLDQVTDTQYF. The chain links TRBV7-7 to TRBJ2-3, with D uncertain. This CDR3 comprises 14 residues. Looked up from germline, CDR1 is SSHAT and CDR2 is FNYEAQ (reference sequence).

In this sample, this clone turned up once. This chain connects TRBV7-9 to TRBJ2-7, with TRBD1 identical over 7 bases. Germline V CDR1 and CDR2: SEHNR, FQNEAQ (reference sequence). The CDR3 loop spans 15 amino acids. V lost 0 bases, J lost 3 bases, and 5 bases stayed unmatched. CDR3 protein: CASSLAFDRVYEQYF. In DNA form, the CDR3 reads TGTGCCAGCAGCTTAGCGTTTGACAGGGTCTACGAGCAGTACTTC.

The V and J genes are TRBV7-9 and TRBJ1-2, with D possibly being TRBD1 (6 bases). Germline values: CDR1 SEHNR, CDR2 FQNEAQ (reference sequence). The CDR3 has 18 amino acids. Trimming removed 4 bases from V and 2 bases from J, with 23 bases in between. CDR3 DNA: TGTGCCAGCAGCTCCCTTAACTACGGACAGCAAAACAACTATGGCTACACCTTC. It yields the protein CASSSLNYGQQNNYGYTF.

The rearrangement uses TRBV6-1 and TRBJ1-1; 8 bases agree with TRBD1. CDR3 length: 14 residues. The germline gives CDR1 MNHNS, CDR2 SASEGT. J gave up 1 base and V 5 bases, and 3 bases lay outside the gene matches. The CDR3 protein is CASSLGQGNTEAFF. The CDR3, as DNA: TGTGCCAGCAGTCTAGGACAGGGGAACACTGAAGCTTTCTTT.